The rows below give T cell receptor beta chains drawn from one sample of a study of cytomegalovirus exposure and HLA in healthy donors. TCRdb's copy holds only in-frame clones and misses some; the assay was immunoSEQ multiplex PCR. The sample includes approximately 190,000 clones. Sequencing was performed on PBMCs. Receptors originate from a boy younger than 18 in good health and CMV-seronegative. Each CDR3 is given with its conserved first and last residue. Fields, in order: V gene, D gene, J gene, CDR3 protein, CDR3 DNA. The D gene is left open where the match is weak.

TRBV6-5,TRBD1,TRBJ1-1,CASRLPGGAPEAFF,TGTGCCAGCAGATTACCAGGGGGCGCTCCTGAAGCTTTCTTT
TRBV7-2,NA,TRBJ2-5,CASTRGLGAETQYF,TGTGCCAGCACCCGAGGACTGGGCGCGGAGACCCAGTACTTC
TRBV25-1,TRBD1,TRBJ1-2,CASSLGQGRNDYGYTF,TGTGCCAGCAGCCTTGGACAGGGGCGGAATGACTATGGCTACACCTTC
TRBV2,NA,TRBJ2-1,CASSEAASYSEQFF,TGTGCCAGCAGTGAAGCGGCCAGTTACAGTGAGCAGTTCTTC
TRBV6-6,NA,TRBJ1-1,CASRRGWGQRNTEAFF,TGTGCCAGCAGGCGTGGTTGGGGGCAGAGGAACACTGAAGCTTTCTTT
TRBV6-5,TRBD1,TRBJ1-2,CASSYGDRINGYTF,TGTGCCAGCAGTTACGGGGACAGGATCAATGGCTACACCTTC
TRBV19,TRBD1,TRBJ1-6,CASSLRGQGSIDSPLHF,TGTGCCAGTAGTCTACGGGGACAGGGAAGTATTGATTCACCCCTCCACTTT
TRBV7-2,NA,TRBJ1-5,CASSLRGNQPQHF,TGTGCCAGCAGCTTACGGGGAAATCAGCCCCAGCATTTT
TRBV5-4,TRBD2,TRBJ2-1,CASSAGLAGASGNEQFF,TGTGCCAGCAGCGCGGGACTAGCGGGGGCCTCCGGAAATGAGCAGTTCTTC
TRBV5-4,TRBD2,TRBJ2-7,CASSPPGRSGGEFEQYF,TGTGCCAGCAGCCCTCCGGGTAGGAGCGGGGGGGAATTCGAGCAGTACTTC
TRBV11-1,TRBD1,TRBJ2-5,CASSSLLDRRETQYF,TGTGCCAGCAGCTCCCTGTTGGACAGGAGGGAGACCCAGTACTTC
TRBV5-5,NA,TRBJ1-1,CASSLEQNTEAFF,TGTGCCAGCAGCTTGGAGCAGAACACTGAAGCTTTCTTT
TRBV6-5,TRBD1,TRBJ1-4,CASSRGQRIEKLFF,TGTGCCAGCAGCCGGGGACAGAGGATTGAAAAACTGTTTTTT
TRBV4-1,NA,TRBJ2-7,CASSQTTGLAYEQYF,TGCGCCAGCAGCCAAACTACAGGGCTCGCCTACGAGCAGTACTTC
TRBV6-5,NA,TRBJ1-2,CASSSDFGYTF,TGTGCCAGCAGTTCAGATTTTGGCTACACCTTC
TRBV28,NA,TRBJ1-5,CASSLLAGSNQPQHF,TGTGCCAGCAGTTTGCTCGCCGGTAGCAATCAGCCCCAGCATTTT
TRBV14,NA,TRBJ2-7,CASSLIQSSYEQYF,TGTGCCAGCAGCCTAATACAAAGCTCCTACGAGCAGTACTTC
TRBV7-3,TRBD1,TRBJ1-1,CASSLWGQGQTEAFF,TGTGCCAGCAGCTTATGGGGACAGGGCCAAACTGAAGCTTTCTTT
TRBV9,NA,TRBJ1-2,CASGGAPGYGYTF,TGTGCCAGCGGGGGGGCACCTGGGTATGGCTACACCTTC
TRBV29-1,NA,TRBJ1-1,CSVGDGGESTEAFF,TGCAGCGTTGGAGACGGGGGGGAAAGCACTGAAGCTTTCTTT
TRBV18,TRBD1,TRBJ2-1,CASSPPGTAINEQFF,TGTGCCAGCTCACCTCCCGGGACAGCCATCAATGAGCAGTTCTTC
TRBV19,TRBD2,TRBJ2-7,CASSMGLAGSYEQYF,TGTGCCAGTAGTATGGGGCTAGCGGGCTCCTACGAGCAGTACTTC
TRBV7-8,TRBD1,TRBJ1-6,CASSLGDRDNSPLHF,TGTGCCAGCAGCTTAGGGGACAGGGACAATTCACCCCTCCACTTT
TRBV13,NA,TRBJ1-1,CASRQGYGGTEAFF,TGTGCCAGCAGGCAGGGATACGGGGGGACTGAAGCTTTCTTT
TRBV15,NA,TRBJ1-1,CATSRGQVGWRTEAFF,TGTGCCACCAGCAGAGGACAGGTAGGGTGGCGGACTGAAGCTTTCTTT
TRBV18,TRBD1,TRBJ1-1,CASSPDRGTEAFF,TGTGCCAGCTCCCCTGACAGGGGCACTGAAGCTTTCTTT
TRBV5-1,NA,TRBJ2-5,CASSLGGRETQYF,TGCGCCAGCAGCTTGGGGGGCCGGGAGACCCAGTACTTC
TRBV27,TRBD1,TRBJ1-5,CASSLHRGSNQPQHF,TGTGCCAGCAGTTTACACAGGGGAAGCAATCAGCCCCAGCATTTT
TRBV30,NA,TRBJ1-1,CAWSALNTEAFF,TGTGCCTGGAGTGCCCTTAATACTGAAGCTTTCTTT
TRBV19,TRBD1,TRBJ2-2,CASRPGTGLTGELFF,TGTGCCAGTAGGCCCGGGACAGGGCTCACCGGGGAGCTGTTTTTT
TRBV7-8,TRBD1,TRBJ1-2,CASSLGHRGRRSNYGYTF,TGTGCCAGCAGCTTAGGTCACAGGGGGCGCCGGTCGAACTATGGCTACACCTTC
TRBV21-1,NA,TRBJ2-7,CAITPGQGTYEQYF,TGTGCCATCACCCCCGGACAGGGCACCTACGAGCAGTACTTC
TRBV7-9,NA,TRBJ1-1,CASSLGVEAFF,TGTGCCAGCAGCTTAGGAGTTGAAGCTTTCTTT
TRBV19,NA,TRBJ1-5,CASSAGYNQPQHF,TGTGCCAGTAGCGCGGGCTACAATCAGCCCCAGCATTTT
TRBV28,TRBD1,TRBJ1-2,CASSLYGRTGDDGYTF,TGTGCCAGCAGTTTATATGGGAGGACAGGGGACGATGGCTACACCTTC
TRBV19,NA,TRBJ1-2,CASSVFGGRTNYGYTF,TGTGCCAGTAGTGTGTTCGGGGGAAGGACTAACTATGGCTACACCTTC
TRBV14,TRBD1,TRBJ1-2,CASSHGQGYGYTF,TGTGCCAGCAGCCACGGACAGGGCTATGGCTACACCTTC
TRBV5-1,NA,TRBJ2-1,CASSFAGNEQFF,TGCGCCAGCAGCTTTGCCGGGAATGAGCAGTTCTTC
TRBV6-5,TRBD1,TRBJ1-2,CASRRDRGLYGYTF,TGTGCCAGCAGGAGGGACAGGGGGCTATATGGCTACACCTTC
TRBV9,NA,TRBJ1-1,CASSVGSPEVTEAFF,TGTGCCAGCAGCGTAGGTTCCCCGGAGGTCACTGAAGCTTTCTTT
TRBV27,NA,TRBJ1-6,CASSTSSYNSPLHF,TGTGCCAGCAGCACGAGCTCCTATAATTCACCCCTCCACTTT
TRBV29-1,TRBD2,TRBJ2-2,CSVQRTSGGGELFF,TGCAGCGTGCAGCGGACTAGCGGTGGCGGGGAGCTGTTTTTT